The 32 T cell receptor beta chains given below trace back to one sample, sequenced in a study of T cells after yellow fever vaccination. TCRdb re-derived calls from the 5' RACE reads in MiXCR, one entry per CDR3 protein. Of approximately 510,000 distinct CDR3 sequences in the sample, 21% were seen once. The sample was PBMCs, taken about 20 days after the first yellow fever vaccination. The receptors were gathered from a man younger than 30 who received the YFV17D yellow fever vaccine.

The chain has TRBV6-1 and TRBJ1-5; TRBD1 is a possible D gene (6 bases). Trimming cost V 3 bases and J 5 bases, with 8 bases left between them. CDR1 is MNHNS and CDR2 is SASEGT in the germline V gene. This CDR3 spans 13 amino acids. CDR3 residues: CASSDRGYQPQHF. CDR3 DNA: TGTGCCAGCAGTGACAGGGGATATCAGCCCCAGCATTTT.

This clonotype was counted only a few times. The V call is TRBV7-2, the J call TRBJ2-5, with 7 bases that match TRBD2. Germline CDR1 SGHTA, CDR2 FQGNSA. The length of the CDR3 is 14 residues. Trimming at V came to 5 bases and at J to 1 base, leaving 4 bases not matched to a gene. Here the CDR3 DNA reads TGTGCCAGCAGCCCTAGCGGATCCCAAGAGACCCAGTACTTC. Residues: CASSPSGSQETQYF.

About this clonotype itself: Compared with germline, one end of the junction differs, possibly owing to a read error. The rearrangement uses TRBV5-1 and TRBJ2-7; D might be TRBD1 (6 bases). This CDR3 comprises 13 residues. Looked up from germline, CDR1 is SGHRS and CDR2 is YFSETQ. The CDR3 DNA is TGCGCCAGCAGTTTGGGGGCGCCCTACGAGCAGTACTTC. Its translation is CASSLGAPYEQYF.

The gene calls are TRBV12-3 or TRBV12-4 and TRBJ2-2, with 8 bases aligning to TRBD1. Trimming cost V 1 base and J 6 bases; bases outside gene matches: 7. The CDR3 covers 16 residues. CDR3 loop: CASSLVSRGLPGELFF. CDR3 bases: TGTGCCAGCAGTTTAGTCTCCAGGGGGCTTCCCGGGGAGCTGTTTTTT.

A few counts support this clonotype. This chain connects TRBV6-2 or TRBV6-3 to TRBJ2-1; the D gene is possibly TRBD1 (6 bases). This CDR3 has 13 residues. The germline gives CDR1 MNHEY, CDR2 SVGEGT. The germline V and J ends were trimmed by 8 bases and 8 bases, with 16 bases remaining between them. The CDR3 DNA reads as TGTGCCAGCGGGCAGGGGAATCGCGATGAGCAGTTCTTC. As protein: CASGQGNRDEQFF.

The V call is TRBV29-1, the J call TRBJ2-7; a weak D match, TRBD1 (7 bases). This CDR3 is 13 amino acids long. CDR1 and CDR2 from the germline V gene are SQVTM and ANQGSEA. The ends were cut back, 8 bases at V and 3 bases at J, with 17 bases in the middle. CDR3 sequence: CSCGQVGGYEQYF. DNA for the CDR3: TGCAGCTGTGGACAGGTCGGGGGCTACGAGCAGTACTTC.

This chain connects TRBV7-9 to TRBJ2-3; a weak D match, TRBD1 (5 bases). Germline V lookup: CDR1 SEHNR, CDR2 FQNEAQ (reference sequence). Deletions cut 0 bases from V and 1 base from J, with 8 bases between. The CDR3 has 15 amino acids. The CDR3 nucleotides are TGTGCCAGCAGCTTAGCGCTCAGGGGCACAGATACGCAGTATTTT. This encodes CASSLALRGTDTQYF.

This clonotype was seen a few times. This sequence joins TRBV12-3 or TRBV12-4 and TRBJ2-2, with TRBD2 identical over 11 bases. This CDR3 region has 16 residues. V trimming: 0 bases; J trimming: 4 bases; junction bases outside the gene matches: 1. DNA for the CDR3: TGTGCCAGCAGTTTAGCGACTAGCGGGGTCACCGGGGAGCTGTTTTTT. Encoded protein: CASSLATSGVTGELFF.

This clonotype has just a few counts. The rearrangement uses TRBV10-3 and TRBJ2-2; 11 nucleotides agree with TRBD2. Germline V gene lookup returns CDR1 ENHRY and CDR2 SYGVKD. With 10 bases clipped from V and 5 bases from J, the junction kept 12 bases outside the gene matches. The CDR3 totals 16 residues. CDR3 nucleotide sequence: TGTGCCACTGAGACTAGCGGGGCAGCGCGGACCGGGGAGCTGTTTTTT. Its protein is CATETSGAARTGELFF.

The chain recombines TRBV6-2 or TRBV6-3 with TRBJ2-7, with 7 bases fitting TRBD1. The length of the CDR3 is 16 residues. Unmatched junction bases numbered 13, after V lost 5 bases and J lost 3 bases. The V gene's germline CDR1 is MNHEY and CDR2 SVGEGT. The CDR3 loop reads CASSDRVRSFLYEQYF. The CDR3, as DNA: TGTGCCAGCAGTGACAGGGTCCGGTCATTCCTCTACGAGCAGTACTTC.

The chain couples TRBV6-2 or TRBV6-3 to TRBJ1-1; D gene ambiguous. Germline V gene lookup returns CDR1 MNHEY and CDR2 SVGEGT. The CDR3 contains 17 residues. V was shortened by 5 bases and J by 0 bases, with 19 bases between the two germline ends. The CDR3 nucleotides read TGTGCCAGCAGTAAGCCAACACACGGGGTTTTGAACACTGAAGCTTTCTTT. Its protein product is CASSKPTHGVLNTEAFF.

This clonotype has just a few counts. Given a much more abundant clone one base away, this may be a read error. The rearrangement links TRBV9 to TRBJ1-6; no reliable D call. CDR1 SGDLS and CDR2 YYNGEE come from the germline V gene. Trimming shortened V by 0 bases and J by 8 bases, and 3 bases separated the two germline ends. This CDR3 has 12 amino acids. The DNA for the CDR3 is TGTGCCAGCAGCGTAGAAGATTCACCCCTCCACTTT. Protein product: CASSVEDSPLHF.

This clonotype occurred many times. This chain connects TRBV5-1 to TRBJ2-2; possibly TRBD1 for D (6 bases). The germline V gene encodes CDR1 SGHRS and CDR2 YFSETQ. The CDR3 is 15 amino acids. Trimming left V 1 base short and J 1 base short, with 8 bases between. CDR3 in amino acids: CASSLWTENTGELFF. The DNA for the CDR3 is TGCGCCAGCAGCTTGTGGACAGAGAACACCGGGGAGCTGTTTTTT. The full variable domain, rest sourced from reference TRBV5-1 and TRBJ2-2, is KAGVTQTPRYLIKTRGQQVTLSCSPISGHRSVSWYQQTPGQGLQFLFEYFSETQRNKGNFPGRFSGRQFSNSRSEMNVSTLELGDSALYLCASSLWTENTGELFFGEGSRLTVL.

This clonotype was detected only a few times. V gene TRBV9 combines with J gene TRBJ2-3; 10 nucleotides match TRBD2. Germline CDR1 is SGDLS and CDR2 is YYNGEE. There are 15 residues in the CDR3. Trimming took 1 base from V and 5 from J; bases not matched to a gene: 4. The CDR3 region has the DNA TGTGCCAGCAGCGTAAGCGGGGGGGCGGGAGATACGCAGTATTTT. Translation: CASSVSGGAGDTQYF.

This clonotype was recorded a few times. The rearrangement uses TRBV7-2 and TRBJ2-7; D is tentatively TRBD1 or TRBD2 (6 bases each). Trimming shortened V by 5 bases and J by 5 bases, and 19 bases separated the two germline ends. The CDR3 is made up of 15 amino acids. The germline gives CDR1 SGHTA, CDR2 FQGNSA. In DNA, the CDR3 is TGTGCCAGCAGCCCCCGTGGGGGGCGCCTGAACGAGCAGTACTTC. This sequence encodes CASSPRGGRLNEQYF.

Only a few counts were recorded for this clonotype. CDR3 DNA: TGTGCCAGTAGTATCTACGACATCCGGGGTCAGCCCCAGCATTTT. Amino acid sequence: CASSIYDIRGQPQHF. The chain recombines TRBV19 with TRBJ1-5; D remains unclear. V lost 3 bases and J lost 6, with 15 bases in between. Germline V CDR1 and CDR2: LNHDA, SQIVND (reference sequence). CDR3 size: 15 residues.

The chain is built from TRBV12-3 or TRBV12-4 and TRBJ1-2; 10 bases are shared with TRBD1. The junction had 7 bases not matched to a gene; V was cut back by 3 bases and J by 6 bases. The CDR3 runs to 15 residues. DNA of the CDR3: TGTGCCAGCAGTTTGAAGGGACAGGGGTATGATGGCTACACCTTC. Its translation: CASSLKGQGYDGYTF.

V is TRBV12-3 or TRBV12-4 and J is TRBJ2-7; D not resolved. V lost 6 bases to trimming and J lost 6 bases, with 27 bases between them. The CDR3 runs 17 residues. CDR3 DNA sequence: TGTGCCAGCAGCTCGAGCCGGTGGCTTCACCTATCGGGCGAGCAGTACTTC. It yields the protein CASSSSRWLHLSGEQYF.

The chain links TRBV27 to TRBJ2-1; 7 bases align to TRBD1. This CDR3 has 16 amino acids. V lost 8 bases and J lost 5; bases outside the gene matches: 15. Germline V gives CDR1 MNHEY, CDR2 SMNVEV (reference sequence). CDR3: CASGFLYSDRDNEQFF. Written as DNA, the CDR3 is TGTGCCAGCGGGTTTCTATATTCAGACAGGGACAATGAGCAGTTCTTC.

This chain joins TRBV20-1 and TRBJ2-5, with 9 bases aligning to TRBD2. The CDR3 runs to 12 residues. Germline CDR1 DFQATT, CDR2 SNEGSKA (reference sequence). V shed 4 bases and J 4 bases; nucleotides not matched to a gene: 1. The CDR3 protein is CSAKTSGETQYF. The CDR3 DNA reads TGCAGTGCTAAGACTAGCGGAGAGACCCAGTACTTC.

This clonotype appeared a few times. The genes are TRBV7-3 and TRBJ2-2, with 8 positions matching TRBD2. The junction had 11 bases not matched to a gene; V was cut back by 5 bases and J by 3 bases. Germline values: CDR1 SGHTA, CDR2 FQGTGA. There are 17 residues in the CDR3. CDR3 nucleotide sequence: TGTGCCAGCAGCCAAAAGGGTAGCGGGGCGTACACCGGGGAGCTGTTTTTT. Residues: CASSQKGSGAYTGELFF.

The V call is TRBV7-2, the J call TRBJ2-7; D is uncertain. Trimming removed 5 bases at V and 1 base at J, with 15 bases between. The CDR3 is 15 residues long. Germline CDR1 SGHTA, CDR2 FQGNSA. CDR3 region: CASSVSLGRSYEQYV. The CDR3 nucleotides are TGTGCCAGCAGCGTATCCCTTGGGCGATCCTACGAGCAGTACGTC.

In this sample, this clonotype turned up many times. The rearrangement joins TRBV5-1 to TRBJ2-1; D not certain. The V end lost 0 bases, the J end lost 0 bases, and 7 bases lay between the germline ends. This CDR3 spans 15 amino acids. Germline V gives CDR1 SGHRS, CDR2 YFSETQ. The CDR3 is CASSLVGPSYNEQFF. The DNA of the CDR3 is TGCGCCAGCAGCTTGGTGGGTCCCTCCTACAATGAGCAGTTCTTC.

This chain links TRBV12-3 or TRBV12-4 with TRBJ1-1, with D hard to call. V was shortened by 2 bases and J by 3 bases, with 7 bases between the two germline ends. CDR3 length equals 13 residues. CDR3 amino acids: CASSLQRDTEAFF. For the CDR3, the DNA is TGTGCCAGCAGTTTACAGCGCGACACTGAAGCTTTCTTT.

J is TRBJ2-1 and V is TRBV15; 8 bases are a match to TRBD2. V lost 7 bases, J lost 4 bases, and 9 bases stayed unmatched. The CDR3 runs 15 residues. The V gene's germline CDR1 is LNHNV and CDR2 YYDKDF (reference sequence). CDR3 nucleotide sequence: TGTGCCACCACCCCCCGGGGGGGCCCTTACAATGAGCAGTTCTTC. Protein sequence: CATTPRGGPYNEQFF.

The chain combines TRBV20-1 with TRBJ2-7; TRBD1 is a possible D gene (6 bases). The CDR3 totals 14 residues. Germline V gives CDR1 DFQATT, CDR2 SNEGSKA (reference sequence). Trimming removed 3 bases at V and 0 bases at J, with 12 bases between. The CDR3 sequence is CSASTGQNSYEQYF. DNA for the CDR3: TGCAGTGCTAGTACGGGACAAAACTCCTACGAGCAGTACTTC.

This clonotype was detected only a few times. The V call is TRBV30, the J call TRBJ1-2, with TRBD1 matching over 8 bases. Germline loops: CDR1 GTSNPN, CDR2 SVGIG (reference sequence). The CDR3 sequence is 11 residues long. The V and J ends lost 7 bases and 4 bases, in that order; junction bases with no gene match: 2. The DNA of the CDR3 is TGTGCCTTCACAGGGGGCTATGGCTACACCTTC. Translation gives CAFTGGYGYTF.

The V call is TRBV3-1, the J call TRBJ1-6; D call uncertain. Germline V CDR1 and CDR2: LGHDT, YNNKEL (reference sequence). This CDR3 region has 15 residues. Trimming took off 0 bases at V and 4 bases at J, with 7 bases between the two ends. Written as DNA, the CDR3 is TGTGCCAGCAGCCAAGACAGGCAGTATAATTCACCCCTCCACTTT. Protein product: CASSQDRQYNSPLHF.

This clonotype came up a few times. The rearrangement joins TRBV5-6 to TRBJ1-1; D ambiguous. Per germline, CDR1 SGHDT and CDR2 YYEEEE. The V end lost 6 bases, the J end lost 5 bases, and 14 bases lay between the germline ends. The CDR3 spans 13 residues. CDR3 DNA sequence: TGTGCCAGCACCTTCAAAGGCGGGACTGAAGCTTTCTTT. This sequence encodes CASTFKGGTEAFF.

This clonotype was detected a few times. This sequence joins TRBV10-2 and TRBJ2-1; a weak D match, TRBD2 (6 bases). The germline CDR1 and CDR2 sequences are WSHSY and SAAADI. The germline V and J ends were trimmed by 4 bases and 5 bases, with 15 bases remaining between them. This CDR3 is built from 15 residues. The CDR3 sequence: CASSVLASEDNEQFF. The DNA of the CDR3 is TGCGCCAGCAGTGTTCTGGCTAGCGAGGACAATGAGCAGTTCTTC.

In its sample, this clonotype was seen a few times. The chain carries TRBV6-6 and TRBJ2-7; D perhaps matches TRBD1 (6 bases). This CDR3 spans 12 amino acids. The V gene's germline CDR1 is MNHNY and CDR2 SVGAGI (reference sequence). V shed 7 bases and J shed 7 bases, with 14 bases lying between them. The CDR3 sequence: CASNTPTGEQYF. The CDR3 DNA reads TGTGCCAGCAACACCCCCACAGGGGAGCAGTACTTC.

The chain recombines TRBV5-1 with TRBJ1-1; the D is unclear. CDR3 length: 13 amino acids. Germline assignment: CDR1 SGHRS and CDR2 YFSETQ. V gave up 0 bases and J gave up 6 bases, with 9 bases separating them. CDR3 region: CASSLEASAEAFF. CDR3 coding DNA: TGCGCCAGCAGCTTGGAGGCGTCGGCTGAAGCTTTCTTT.